Below are 18 T cell receptor beta chains sequenced from a single sample in a study of blood T cell repertoires in COVID-19 (dated by TCRdb to about 2020). Libraries were made using the immunoSEQ multiplex PCR assay. The source is immuneACCESS, and TCRdb retained only in-frame sequences with V and J called. Part of the clones is not carried over; for the studies checked, unresolved V genes explain less than half of this, and the remainder is unexplained. The table for this sample lists 100,000 to 150,000 clones; roughly 80% of them were counted only once. The ten most abundant clones make up roughly 5.5% of the sample. Sequencing was carried out using peripheral blood. The receptors here all came from a man aged 55-75 years with acute or convalescent COVID-19.

The rearrangement links TRBV5-1 to TRBJ2-1; TRBD2 matches 8 bases. The CDR3 loop spans 14 amino acids. Germline V lookup: CDR1 SGHRS, CDR2 YFSETQ. V gave up 1 base and J gave up 5 bases; unmatched junction bases: 2. In DNA, the CDR3 is TGCGCCAGCAGCTTGACTAGCGGAAACAATGAGCAGTTCTTC. The encoded protein is CASSLTSGNNEQFF.

The chain employs TRBV19 and TRBJ2-1, with 13 bases aligning to TRBD2. The CDR3 has 17 residues. With V trimmed by 3 bases and J by 6 bases, 8 bases remained unmatched. Looked up from germline, CDR1 is LNHDA and CDR2 is SQIVND (reference sequence). The CDR3 spells CASSITSGGAWVNEQFF. Here the CDR3 DNA reads TGTGCCAGTAGTATTACTAGCGGGGGGGCCTGGGTCAATGAGCAGTTCTTC. Full variable domain (rest looked up from reference TRBV19 and TRBJ2-1): DGGITQSPKYLFRKEGQNVTLSCEQNLNHDAMYWYRQDPGQGLRLIYYSQIVNDFQKGDIAEGYSVSREKKESFPLTVTSAQKNPTAFYLCASSITSGGAWVNEQFFGPGTRLTVL.

This clone was seen a few times. J is TRBJ1-2 and V is TRBV3-1 (or the pseudogene TRBV3-2); 8 bases map to TRBD1. V shed 3 bases and J 5 bases; nucleotides not matched to a gene: 8. The CDR3 has 15 residues. Germline CDR1 and CDR2: LGHDT and YNNKEL (reference sequence). CDR3 sequence reads: CASSHGTGGLYGYTF. The CDR3 DNA reads TGTGCCAGCAGCCATGGTACAGGGGGACTGTATGGCTACACCTTC.

This CDR3 is CASSLAQGSGYEQYF. The CDR3 nucleotides read TGCGCCAGCAGCTTGGCACAGGGTTCAGGCTACGAGCAGTACTTC. The rearrangement links TRBV5-1 to TRBJ2-7; tentative D call: TRBD1 (6 bases). Germline V lookup: CDR1 SGHRS, CDR2 YFSETQ. V lost 0 bases to trimming and J lost 3 bases, with 13 bases between them. CDR3 length: 15 amino acids.

The V call is TRBV19, the J call TRBJ1-3, with a possible D match to TRBD1 (5 bases). The germline V gene has CDR1 LNHDA and CDR2 SQIVND (reference sequence). The CDR3 is 17 residues long. Trimming took off 7 bases at V and 1 base at J, with 20 bases between the two ends. In DNA form, the CDR3 reads TGTGCCAGTATCCATCGGGGGGAGAAACGATCTGGAAACACCATATATTTT. Translation: CASIHRGEKRSGNTIYF.

This chain links TRBV29-1 with TRBJ2-3; 13 bases are shared with TRBD2. The ends lost 3 bases at V and 6 bases at J; junction bases unmatched: 3. The CDR3 totals 14 residues. CDR1 is SQVTM, CDR2 ANQGSEA, per germline. The CDR3 sequence: CSVDGTSGVDTQYF. CDR3 nucleotide sequence: TGCAGCGTTGATGGGACTAGCGGGGTTGATACGCAGTATTTT.

This clone has just a few counts. The chain combines TRBV6-5 with TRBJ1-4, with D unclear. In germline, CDR1 is MNHEY, CDR2 SVGAGI. V lost 7 bases to trimming and J lost 4 bases, with 16 bases between them. The CDR3 runs to 15 residues. CDR3: CASTRFSGDNEKLFF. The CDR3 region has the DNA TGTGCCAGCACCCGCTTTTCCGGGGATAATGAAAAACTGTTTTTT.

Only one count was recorded for this clone. The chain employs TRBV3-1 (or the pseudogene TRBV3-2) and TRBJ2-3; 8 bases agree with TRBD2. Germline loops: CDR1 LGHDT, CDR2 YNNKEL (reference sequence). This CDR3 has 16 amino acids. Germline trimming cut 6 bases from V and 4 bases from J; bases unmatched to any gene: 12. The CDR3 is CASSPVTGLGADTQYF. The DNA of the CDR3 is TGTGCCAGCAGTCCTGTTACGGGACTAGGAGCAGATACGCAGTATTTT.

J is TRBJ2-7 and V is TRBV12-5; 10 positions match TRBD1. The V segment lost 7 bases and the J segment 1 base; nucleotides outside the gene matches: 10. The germline gives CDR1 LGHNT, CDR2 FRNRAP. The CDR3 runs to 16 residues. CDR3 DNA sequence: TGTGCTAGTGCCCAAACCGGGACAGGGGTTTCCTACGAGCAGTACTTC. This codes for CASAQTGTGVSYEQYF. Looking up the rest from reference TRBV12-5 and TRBJ2-7 gives the full variable domain: DARVTQTPRHKVTEMGQEVTMRCQPILGHNTVFWYRQTMMQGLELLAYFRNRAPLDDSGMPKDRFSAEMPDATLATLKIQPSEPRDSAVYFCASAQTGTGVSYEQYFGPGTRLTVT.

This clone was seen just once. The chain employs TRBV27 and TRBJ2-5; 7 bases agree with TRBD1. The CDR3 spans 16 residues. Germline loops: CDR1 MNHEY, CDR2 SMNVEV (reference sequence). V shed 3 bases, J shed 1 base, and the junction held 8 bases outside the gene matches. CDR3 in amino acids: CASSFFGTASQETQYF. As DNA, the CDR3 is TGTGCCAGCAGTTTTTTTGGGACAGCGTCCCAAGAGACCCAGTACTTC.

V and J are TRBV5-1 and TRBJ1-1, with D possibly matching TRBD1 (5 bases). The CDR3 extends over 14 amino acids. Germline CDR1 is SGHRS and CDR2 is YFSETQ. Trimming cost V 8 bases and J 8 bases, with 22 bases left between them. The CDR3 loop reads CASSTGTRGVEAFF. The DNA of the CDR3 is TGCGCCAGTAGTACAGGCACTCGAGGTGTCGAAGCTTTCTTT.

This chain joins TRBV1 and TRBJ1-5. TRBV1 is termed a pseudogene. The CDR3 runs 9 residues. CDR3 bases: TGCACCAGCATCGGGGGCCAGCATTTT. This codes for CTSIGGQHF.

The chain couples TRBV3-1 (or the pseudogene TRBV3-2) to TRBJ2-2, with 7 bases aligning to TRBD2. There are 14 residues in the CDR3. The V and J ends lost 8 bases and 8 bases, in that order; junction bases with no gene match: 11. Germline CDR1 is LGHDT and CDR2 is YNNKEL (reference sequence). CDR3 sequence reads: CASHKRGPGGELFF. The CDR3 nucleotides are TGTGCCAGCCATAAGCGGGGCCCAGGAGGGGAGCTGTTTTTT.

This clone was seen a handful of times. The chain's CDR3 is CASRAEGGFDATAEAFF. The CDR3 bases are TGTGCCAGCAGGGCCGAGGGTGGATTTGACGCGACGGCTGAAGCTTTCTTT. V and J are TRBV2 and TRBJ1-1; D is uncertain. This CDR3 has 17 residues. CDR1 and CDR2 from the germline V gene are SNHLY and FYNNEI. The V gene lost 6 bases and the J gene lost 6 bases, with 26 bases spanning the gap.

The rearrangement joins TRBV19 to TRBJ1-3; 8 nucleotides line up with TRBD1. Germline CDR1 LNHDA, CDR2 SQIVND (reference sequence). The CDR3 has 15 residues. V shed 3 bases, J shed 4 bases, and the junction held 5 bases outside the gene matches. In nucleotides, the CDR3 is TGTGCCAGTAGTATCCACAGGACAGGGGGAAACACCATATATTTT. This sequence encodes CASSIHRTGGNTIYF.

V usage is TRBV25-1 and J usage is TRBJ1-2; D is possibly TRBD1 (6 bases). The V gene lost 5 bases and the J gene lost 6 bases, with 16 bases spanning the gap. CDR1 is MGHDK, CDR2 SYGVNS, per germline. CDR3 length equals 14 residues. The CDR3 spells CASSNLGAAHGYTF. CDR3 sequence (DNA): TGTGCCAGCAGTAATCTGGGGGCGGCTCATGGCTACACCTTC.

This clone has at least ten counts. The genes are TRBV9 and TRBJ2-7, with 9 bases fitting TRBD1. The CDR3 contains 17 residues. Unmatched junction bases numbered 14, after V lost 3 bases and J lost 4 bases. Germline V CDR1 and CDR2: SGDLS, YYNGEE. The DNA of the CDR3 is TGTGCCAGCAGCGAAGGGTCCAAGACAGGGGGAGTTTACGAGCAGTACTTC. This translates into CASSEGSKTGGVYEQYF. The full variable domain, completed using reference TRBV9 and TRBJ2-7, is DSGVTQTPKHLITATGQRVTLRCSPRSGDLSVYWYQQSLDQGLQFLIQYYNGEERAKGNILERFSAQQFPDLHSELNLSSLELGDSALYFCASSEGSKTGGVYEQYFGPGTRLTVT.

V and J are TRBV7-9 and TRBJ1-1; D is unresolved. The CDR3 sequence is 14 residues long. V lost 5 bases and J lost 1, with 11 bases in between. Germline-derived CDR1 and CDR2 are SEHNR and FQNEAQ (reference sequence). The CDR3 DNA reads as TGTGCCAGCAGCCTTCCGCAGGAGAACACTGAAGCTTTCTTT. This encodes CASSLPQENTEAFF.